This T cell receptor beta chain originates from a study of response to subunit inactivated influenza vaccine. Study results and limitations: The authors put forward the suggestion that each seasonal influenza vaccination may bring in only a limited number of new T cells.

A single record per CDR3 protein comes from TCRdb applying MiXCR to the RT-PCR reads. This table holds approximately 530,000 distinct CDR3 sequences, around 13% found once. Trimming shortened V by 6 bases and J by 3 bases, and 15 bases separated the two germline ends. The CDR3 sequence is 14 residues long. Germline V CDR1 and CDR2: SEHNR, FQNEAQ (reference sequence). As to this clonotype: Its antigen remains unknown.

The chain links TRBV7-9 to TRBJ2-7, with D possibly being TRBD2 (6 bases). The sample was PBMCs from blood, taken roughly 46 days after vaccination. The receptor was isolated from a man over 45 who received an inactivated influenza vaccine. The CDR3 sequence: CASREEGYGYEQYF. Here the CDR3 DNA reads TGTGCCAGCAGGGAGGAGGGGTACGGCTACGAGCAGTACTTC.